The 22 T cell receptor beta chains below come from one sample, sequenced in a study of shared clonotypes between healthy human individuals. Produced via immunoSEQ multiplex PCR; TCRdb's table is partial and in-frame only. The sample lists approximately 1.4 million clones, 95% to 99% occurring once. The sample comprised naive CD4+ T cells sorted from blood. Subset denoted: CD45RA+ positively selected. All receptors come from a young man in good health.

This chain joins TRBV4-3 and TRBJ1-2, with D possibly TRBD1 on 5 matching bases. The germline gives CDR1 LGHNA, CDR2 YSLEER. V was trimmed by 0 bases and J by 4 bases, leaving 15 bases between them. The CDR3 has 16 residues. The CDR3 loop is CASSQDTTRQSYGYTF. In DNA form, the CDR3 reads TGCGCCAGCAGCCAAGACACCACTAGACAGAGCTATGGCTACACCTTC.

The chain uses TRBV5-5 and TRBJ2-3, with TRBD1 as a possible D gene (6 bases). Germline lookup yields CDR1 SGHKS and CDR2 YYEKEE (reference sequence). The CDR3 contains 17 residues. V lost 4 bases and J lost 2, with 20 bases in between. CDR3 in amino acids: CASSQAGRTAHTDTQYF. CDR3 DNA sequence: TGTGCCAGCAGCCAAGCAGGAAGGACAGCTCACACAGATACGCAGTATTTT.

As concerns this clone: At one boundary the junction diverges from the germline segment, which might be a read error. The J gene is TRBJ2-7, the V gene TRBV2; D unclear. Germline-derived CDR1 and CDR2 are SNHLY and FYNNEI. This CDR3 is built from 11 residues. The CDR3 DNA follows: TGTGCCAGCAGTGAAACGCATCGACGGGACTTC. It is translated as CASSETHRRDF.

This clone was observed a single time. This sequence joins TRBV10-2 and TRBJ2-1, with D unresolved. The CDR3 totals 16 residues. The V and J ends lost 7 bases and 0 bases respectively, with 16 bases between them. Germline CDR1 reads WSHSY; CDR2 reads SAAADI. The CDR3, as DNA: TGCGCCAGCAAACCGAGTCACCTCCTCTCCTACAATGAGCAGTTCTTC. Protein sequence: CASKPSHLLSYNEQFF.

Details on this clone: This specimen includes other DNA sequences encoding the same CDR3. The rearrangement joins TRBV2 to TRBJ2-7; a weak D match, TRBD1 (5 bases). The CDR3 extends over 12 amino acids. The germline V gene encodes CDR1 SNHLY and CDR2 FYNNEI. V lost 3 bases, J lost 4 bases, and 7 bases lay in between. The CDR3, as DNA: TGTGCCAGCAGTGACCAGGGTTACGAGCAGTACTTC. This sequence encodes CASSDQGYEQYF.

In DNA form, the CDR3 reads TGCGCCAGCAGCGGGGTGGACCGGGACAGGGGAATTAATGAGCAGTTCTTC. Protein product: CASSGVDRDRGINEQFF. This chain connects TRBV5-1 to TRBJ2-1; 10 bases agree with TRBD1. This CDR3 contains 17 residues. J was trimmed by 7 bases and V by 4 bases; bases with no gene match: 14. The V gene's germline CDR1 is SGHRS and CDR2 YFSETQ.

The chain is built from TRBV6-1 and TRBJ2-7; the match to TRBD1 covers 7 bases. This CDR3 is built from 14 residues. The ends lost 5 bases at V and 3 bases at J; junction bases unmatched: 7. The germline CDR1 and CDR2 sequences are MNHNS and SASEGT. The CDR3 coding sequence is TGTGCCAGCAGTAGACAGGGACACCGCTACGAGCAGTACTTC. Encoded protein: CASSRQGHRYEQYF.

The rearrangement links TRBV9 to TRBJ2-5; D call uncertain. V was pared by 0 bases and J by 1 base, with 7 bases between. Germline loops: CDR1 SGDLS, CDR2 YYNGEE. The CDR3 is 14 amino acids. The CDR3 loop is CASSVASAQETQYF. The CDR3 DNA reads TGTGCCAGCAGCGTAGCTTCGGCCCAAGAGACCCAGTACTTC.

The chain has TRBV5-4 and TRBJ2-5; 7 nucleotides line up with TRBD2. Germline CDR1 is SGHNT and CDR2 is YYREEE (reference sequence). V was pared by 3 bases and J by 5 bases, with 7 bases of the junction left unmatched. The CDR3 sequence is 14 residues long. The CDR3 bases are TGTGCCAGCAGCTCCGGTGGCGGGGGTGAGACCCAGTACTTC. Amino acids: CASSSGGGGETQYF.

In regard to this clone: Other DNA sequences in the same sample also yield this CDR3. The CDR3 reads CASSISTSLETQYF. The CDR3 DNA reads as TGTGCCAGTAGTATCAGCACCAGCCTCGAGACCCAGTACTTC. The chain employs TRBV19 and TRBJ2-5; D gene unclear. With 3 bases removed from V and 5 bases from J, the gap between germline ends came to 13 bases. The CDR3 has 14 amino acids. CDR1 LNHDA and CDR2 SQIVND come from the germline V gene (reference sequence).

The CDR3 DNA follows: TGTGCCAGCAGCCCACAGGGGGCGAGCTCCTACAATGAGCAGTTCTTC. Translated, it gives CASSPQGASSYNEQFF. The chain recombines TRBV9 with TRBJ2-1; 9 bases line up with TRBD1. This CDR3 comprises 16 residues. Trimming removed 4 bases from V and 0 bases from J; junction bases left unmatched: 5. Germline V gives CDR1 SGDLS, CDR2 YYNGEE.

V usage is TRBV7-9 and J usage is TRBJ2-3, with unresolved D. Trimming shortened V by 5 bases and J by 0 bases, and 15 bases separated the two germline ends. CDR1 is SEHNR, CDR2 FQNEAQ, per germline (reference sequence). This CDR3 has 16 amino acids. For the CDR3, the DNA is TGTGCCAGCAGCGAGGAGTTGGCATTCAGCACAGATACGCAGTATTTT. The encoded protein is CASSEELAFSTDTQYF.

The V and J genes are TRBV7-9 and TRBJ1-2; D ambiguous. Deletions cut 4 bases from V and 6 bases from J, with 12 bases between. Germline CDR1 SEHNR, CDR2 FQNEAQ (reference sequence). The CDR3 is 13 residues long. DNA for the CDR3: TGTGCCAGCAGCTCGCAAGGCCTTGATGGCTACACCTTC. It translates to CASSSQGLDGYTF.

The chain is built from TRBV9 and TRBJ1-4; the D gene is possibly TRBD1 (6 bases). CDR3 length equals 15 residues. Per germline, CDR1 SGDLS and CDR2 YYNGEE. Trimming left V 3 bases short and J 7 bases short, with 16 bases between. The CDR3 DNA reads as TGTGCCAGCAGCGACCACAGGGATTTTGGTGAAAAACTGTTTTTT. Translated: CASSDHRDFGEKLFF.

This clone was seen a single time. This chain connects TRBV6-4 to TRBJ2-5, with D perhaps TRBD1 (6 bases). This CDR3 is built from 16 residues. In germline, CDR1 is MRHNA, CDR2 SNTAGT. V shed 5 bases and J shed 5 bases, with 21 bases lying between them. As DNA, the CDR3 is TGTGCCAGCAGTCCGGACGGCGGCCAAAGGGGGGAGACCCAGTACTTC. Translation gives CASSPDGGQRGETQYF.

The rearrangement joins TRBV5-1 to TRBJ2-3, with 7 bases fitting TRBD2. This CDR3 comprises 17 residues. The germline V gene has CDR1 SGHRS and CDR2 YFSETQ. V was clipped by 0 bases and J by 5 bases; unmatched bases: 12. The CDR3 loop reads CASSLGLALPGGDTQYF. The CDR3 DNA reads TGCGCCAGCAGCTTGGGGTTAGCCCTCCCGGGGGGAGATACGCAGTATTTT.

This rearrangement joins TRBV7-9 to TRBJ2-1; D call uncertain. Germline lookup yields CDR1 SEHNR and CDR2 FQNEAQ (reference sequence). This CDR3 is 11 amino acids long. V was trimmed by 5 bases and J by 10 bases, leaving 9 bases between them. As DNA, the CDR3 is TGTGCCAGCAGCCCAGTAGGGGAGCAGTTCTTC. The encoded protein is CASSPVGEQFF.

This clone was counted a single time. The chain carries TRBV4-2 and TRBJ2-5; 10 bases map to TRBD2. Germline V gene sequence: CDR1 LGHNA, CDR2 YNFKEQ. CDR3 length: 16 residues. The junction had 6 bases not matched to a gene; V was cut back by 4 bases and J by 1 base. The CDR3 reads CASSPTSGYLQETQYF. CDR3 nucleotides: TGTGCCAGCAGCCCGACTAGCGGGTATCTCCAAGAGACCCAGTACTTC.

The rearrangement links TRBV4-1 to TRBJ2-5; possible D gene TRBD1, 5 bases. Germline V gene lookup returns CDR1 MGHRA and CDR2 YSYEKL. V gave up 2 bases and J gave up 5 bases, with 12 bases separating them. The CDR3 extends over 14 amino acids. Written as DNA, the CDR3 is TGCGCCAGCAGCCAAAGACAGACGATTGAGACCCAGTACTTC. Translation gives CASSQRQTIETQYF.

This chain connects TRBV28 to TRBJ2-7; no definite D call. CDR1 is MDHEN and CDR2 is SYDVKM in the germline V gene. The CDR3 runs to 15 residues. Trimming removed 7 bases at V and 1 base at J, with 17 bases between. CDR3 sequence: CASTSRRDISYEQYF. CDR3 DNA: TGTGCCAGCACAAGCCGACGTGACATTTCCTACGAGCAGTACTTC.

The table lists this clone with a count of one. The chain recombines TRBV2 with TRBJ2-2; D unresolved. V was clipped by 11 bases and J by 6 bases, with 19 bases between them. Germline V gene sequence: CDR1 SNHLY, CDR2 FYNNEI. This CDR3 comprises 14 residues. The CDR3 DNA reads as TGTGCCTCTGGTCCCCTACCGGTGTCCGGGGAGCTGTTTTTT. Translating it yields CASGPLPVSGELFF.

The chain uses TRBV28 and TRBJ2-7; the match to TRBD1 covers 7 bases. The germline gives CDR1 MDHEN, CDR2 SYDVKM. The CDR3 spans 15 residues. J gave up 6 bases and V 5 bases, and 13 bases lay outside the gene matches. The CDR3 region is CASSKQGSRRAEQYF. The CDR3 region has the DNA TGTGCCAGCAGTAAACAGGGGAGTCGACGTGCCGAGCAGTACTTC. The full variable domain, in which reference TRBV28 and TRBJ2-7 provide the parts outside the CDR3, is DVKVTQSSRYLVKRTGEKVFLECVQDMDHENMFWYRQDPGLGLRLIYFSYDVKMKEKGDIPEGYSVSREKKERFSLILESASTNQTSMYLCASSKQGSRRAEQYFGPGTRLTVT.